This T cell receptor beta chain is from a study of blood T cells in healthy people across ages. Looking at the study overall: Template switching captured about one barcoded beta molecule per two T cells.

General study results and limits: Donor CMV status was unknown, possibly confounding expanded clonotype changes. The study regarded diversity estimates from one million T cells as underestimates.

The CDR3 is 14 residues long. CDR1 is SNHLY and CDR2 is FYNNEI in the germline V gene. This clonotype appeared a few times. Its specificity is unknown. An end of the junction differs from the germline gene, which may be a read error. Then a second PCR, running about 6 to 11 cycles, was carried out with a sample-barcoded 5' primer and a J-beta primer mix. TCRdb re-called the 5' RACE reads with MiXCR, one entry per CDR3 protein. The repertoire holds about 630,000 distinct CDR3 sequences, with under 25% as singletons. The sample consisted of blood. This chain connects TRBV2 to TRBJ2-5, with 7 nucleotides matching TRBD2. The TCR comes from an older man in good health. This chain's CDR3 is CAGSVRGSSETQYF. The CDR3, as DNA: TGTGCCGGCAGTGTTCGCGGGAGTAGTGAGACCCAGTACTTC.